This entry features one T cell receptor (beta chain) sequence. Measured with immunoSEQ multiplex PCR; TCRdb has only the in-frame clones, and not every one. The sample includes around 150,000 clones, more than 85% of them seen just once. This sample is part of a study of blood T cell repertoires in COVID-19. Germline V gene sequence: CDR1 SGHNT, CDR2 YENEEA. The CDR3 contains 17 residues. With V trimmed by 1 base and J by 9 bases, 13 bases remained unmatched. Specimen: peripheral blood. The sequence came from a woman aged 55-70 years with COVID-19, enrolled during active disease. J is TRBJ2-1 and V is TRBV11-3, with 9 bases identical to TRBD1. CDR3 coding DNA: TGTGCCAGCAGCTTAGTAAGGGACAGGGCCACCCCTTGTGAGCAGTTCTTC. Amino acid sequence: CASSLVRDRATPCEQFF.